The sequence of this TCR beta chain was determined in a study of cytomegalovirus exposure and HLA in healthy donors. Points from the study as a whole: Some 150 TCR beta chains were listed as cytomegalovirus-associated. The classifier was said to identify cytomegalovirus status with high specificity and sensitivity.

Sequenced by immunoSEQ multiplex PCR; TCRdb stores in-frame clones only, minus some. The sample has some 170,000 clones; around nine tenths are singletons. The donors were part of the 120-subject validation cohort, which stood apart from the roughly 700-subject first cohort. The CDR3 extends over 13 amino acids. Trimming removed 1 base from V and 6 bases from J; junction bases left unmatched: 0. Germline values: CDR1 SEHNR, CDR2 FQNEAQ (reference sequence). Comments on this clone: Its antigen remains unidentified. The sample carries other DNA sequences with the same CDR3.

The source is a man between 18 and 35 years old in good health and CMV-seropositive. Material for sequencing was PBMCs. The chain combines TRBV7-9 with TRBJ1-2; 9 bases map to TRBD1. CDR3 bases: TGTGCCAGCAGCTTAGGACAGGGGGATGGCTACACCTTC. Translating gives CASSLGQGDGYTF.